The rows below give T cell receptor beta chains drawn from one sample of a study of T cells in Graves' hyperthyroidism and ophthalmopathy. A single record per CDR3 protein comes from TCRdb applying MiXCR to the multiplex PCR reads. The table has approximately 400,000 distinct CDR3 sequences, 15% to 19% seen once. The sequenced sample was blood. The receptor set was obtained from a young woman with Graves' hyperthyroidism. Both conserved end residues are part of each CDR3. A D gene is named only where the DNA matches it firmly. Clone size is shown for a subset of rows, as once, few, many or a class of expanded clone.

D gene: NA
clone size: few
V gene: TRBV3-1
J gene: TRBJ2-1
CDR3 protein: CASSQDTGPYNEQFF
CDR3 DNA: TGTGCCAGCAGCCAAGACACAGGCCCCTACAATGAGCAGTTCTTC

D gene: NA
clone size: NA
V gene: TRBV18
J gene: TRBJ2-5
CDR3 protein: CASPTLGGRQETQYF
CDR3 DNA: TGTGCCAGCCCAACCTTAGGGGGGCGCCAAGAGACCCAGTACTTC

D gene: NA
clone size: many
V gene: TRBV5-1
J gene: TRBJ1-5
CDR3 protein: CASSLEPDYSNQPQHF
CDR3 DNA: TGCGCCAGCAGCTTGGAACCGGATTATAGCAATCAGCCCCAGCATTTT

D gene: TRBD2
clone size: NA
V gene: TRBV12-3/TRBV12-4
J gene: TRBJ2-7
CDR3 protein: CASSFGLAGGLYEQYF
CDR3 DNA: TGTGCCAGCAGTTTCGGACTAGCGGGGGGGCTGTACGAGCAGTACTTC

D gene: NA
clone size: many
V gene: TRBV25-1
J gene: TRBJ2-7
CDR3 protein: CASMGDSSYEQYF
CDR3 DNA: TGTGCCAGCATGGGGGATAGCTCCTACGAGCAGTACTTC

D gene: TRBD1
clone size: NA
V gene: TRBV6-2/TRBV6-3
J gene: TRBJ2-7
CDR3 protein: CASSKPPGQGLYEQYF
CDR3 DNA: TGTGCCAGCAGCAAACCGCCGGGACAGGGGCTGTACGAGCAGTACTTC

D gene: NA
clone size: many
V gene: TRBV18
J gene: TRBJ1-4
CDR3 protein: CASSETKVEREKLFF
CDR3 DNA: TGTGCCAGCTCGGAGACGAAGGTGGAGCGCGAAAAACTGTTTTTT

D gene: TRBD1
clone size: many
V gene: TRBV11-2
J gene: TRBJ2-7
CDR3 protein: CASSRDRVVDEQYF
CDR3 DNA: TGTGCCAGCAGCCGGGACAGGGTTGTAGACGAGCAGTACTTC

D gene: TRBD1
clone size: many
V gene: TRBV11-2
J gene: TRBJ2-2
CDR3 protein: CASSRRTGSDTGELFF
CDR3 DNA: TGTGCCAGCAGCCGCAGGACAGGGAGTGACACCGGGGAGCTGTTTTTT

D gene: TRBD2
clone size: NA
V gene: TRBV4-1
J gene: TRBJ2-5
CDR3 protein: CASGYSGRAEETQYF
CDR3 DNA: TGCGCCAGCGGGTATAGCGGGAGGGCCGAAGAGACCCAGTACTTC

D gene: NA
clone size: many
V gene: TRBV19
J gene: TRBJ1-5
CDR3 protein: CASSMDGGPGNQPQHF
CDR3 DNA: TGTGCCAGTAGTATGGATGGGGGGCCTGGCAATCAGCCCCAGCATTTT

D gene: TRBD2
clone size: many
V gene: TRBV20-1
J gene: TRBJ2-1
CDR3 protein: CSAAGTSDLNEQFF
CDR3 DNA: TGCAGTGCTGCCGGGACTAGCGATCTCAATGAGCAGTTCTTC

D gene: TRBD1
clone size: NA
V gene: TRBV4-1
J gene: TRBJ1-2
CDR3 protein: CASSQGLPGQGAYGYTF
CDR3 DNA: TGCGCCAGCAGCCAGGGGCTCCCGGGGCAGGGGGCCTATGGCTACACCTTC

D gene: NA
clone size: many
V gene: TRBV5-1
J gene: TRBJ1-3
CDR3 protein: CASSLEPGGTIYF
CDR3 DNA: TGCGCCAGCAGCTTGGAACCGGGAGGCACCATATATTTT

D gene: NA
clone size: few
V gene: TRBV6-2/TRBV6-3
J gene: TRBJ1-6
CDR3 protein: CASRDLSSYNSPLHF
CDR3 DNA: TGTGCCAGCAGAGATCTCAGCTCCTATAATTCACCCCTCCACTTT

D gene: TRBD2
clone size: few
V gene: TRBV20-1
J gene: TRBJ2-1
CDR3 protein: CSARTTGLAGVGGSYNEQFF
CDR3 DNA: TGCAGTGCTAGAACCACGGGACTAGCGGGAGTGGGCGGGTCCTACAATGAGCAGTTCTTC

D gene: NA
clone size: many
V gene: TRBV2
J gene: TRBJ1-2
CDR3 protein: CASSDREKDYGYTF
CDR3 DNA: TGTGCCAGCAGTGACAGGGAAAAGGACTATGGCTACACCTTC

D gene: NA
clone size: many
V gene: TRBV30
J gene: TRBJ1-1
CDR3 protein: CAWREDSHTEAFF
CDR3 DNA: TGTGCCTGGAGGGAGGACAGCCACACTGAAGCTTTCTTT

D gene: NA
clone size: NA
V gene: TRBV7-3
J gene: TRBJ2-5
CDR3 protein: CASRYPGGETQYF
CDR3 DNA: TGTGCCTCTCGCTATCCCGGTGGGGAGACCCAGTACTTC

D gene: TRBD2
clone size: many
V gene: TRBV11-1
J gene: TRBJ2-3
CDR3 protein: CASSKRLAPSTDTQYF
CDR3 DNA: TGTGCCAGCAGCAAGCGACTAGCGCCTAGCACAGATACGCAGTATTTT

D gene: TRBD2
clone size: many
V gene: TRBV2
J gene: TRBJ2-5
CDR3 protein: CASRTSGSGKTQYF
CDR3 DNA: TGTGCCAGCAGGACGAGCGGGAGTGGCAAGACCCAGTACTTC

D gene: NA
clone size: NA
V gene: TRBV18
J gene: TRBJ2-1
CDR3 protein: CASSPIYPATNEQFF
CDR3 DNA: TGTGCCAGCTCACCTATCTACCCGGCTACTAATGAGCAGTTCTTC

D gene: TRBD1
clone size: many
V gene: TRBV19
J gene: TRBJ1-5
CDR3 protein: CASSPQGAYQPQHF
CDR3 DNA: TGTGCCAGTAGTCCCCAGGGGGCGTATCAGCCCCAGCATTTT

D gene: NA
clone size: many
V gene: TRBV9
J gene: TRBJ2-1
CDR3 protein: CASTGDIHYNEQFF
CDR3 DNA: TGTGCCAGCACGGGGGATATCCACTACAATGAGCAGTTCTTC

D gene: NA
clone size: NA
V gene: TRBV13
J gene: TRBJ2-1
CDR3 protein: CASSLGFVSRVPVFNEQFF
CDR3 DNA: TGTGCCAGCAGCTTAGGGTTTGTGTCGAGGGTGCCCGTTTTTAATGAGCAGTTCTTC

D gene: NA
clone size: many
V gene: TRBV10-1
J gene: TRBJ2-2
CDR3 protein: CASMEGNTGELFF
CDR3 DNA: TGCGCCAGCATGGAGGGGAACACCGGGGAGCTGTTTTTT

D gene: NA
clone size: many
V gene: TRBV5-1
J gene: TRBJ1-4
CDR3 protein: CASSLGRGEEKLFF
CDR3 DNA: TGTGCCAGCTCCCTGGGTCGGGGCGAAGAAAAACTGTTTTTT

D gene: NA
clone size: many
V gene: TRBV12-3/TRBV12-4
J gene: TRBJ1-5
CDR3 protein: CASNPSRDQPQHF
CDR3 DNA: TGTGCCAGCAACCCCTCGAGGGATCAGCCCCAGCATTTT

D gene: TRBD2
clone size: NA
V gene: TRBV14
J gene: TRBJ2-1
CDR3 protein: CVSSQFGGAYNEQFF
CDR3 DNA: TGTGTCAGCAGCCAGTTCGGGGGGGCCTACAATGAGCAGTTCTTC

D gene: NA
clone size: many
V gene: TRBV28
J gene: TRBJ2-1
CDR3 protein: CASSSPSGVYNEQFF
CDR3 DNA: TGTGCCAGCAGTTCCCCCTCGGGGGTATACAATGAGCAGTTCTTC

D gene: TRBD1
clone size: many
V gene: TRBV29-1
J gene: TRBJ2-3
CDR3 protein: CSVEKGQATDTQYF
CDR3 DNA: TGCAGCGTTGAGAAGGGACAGGCCACAGATACGCAGTATTTT

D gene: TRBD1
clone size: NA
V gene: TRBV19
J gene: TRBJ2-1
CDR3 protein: CASSILQGAFIHEQFF
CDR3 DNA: TGTGCCAGTAGTATACTACAGGGGGCGTTTATCCATGAGCAGTTCTTC

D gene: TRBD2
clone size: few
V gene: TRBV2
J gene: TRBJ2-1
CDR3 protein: CASNEGLAGGNNEQFF
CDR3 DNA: TGTGCCAGCAATGAAGGTCTAGCGGGAGGGAACAATGAGCAGTTCTTC

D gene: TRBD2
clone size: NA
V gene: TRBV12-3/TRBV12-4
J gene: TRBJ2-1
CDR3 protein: CASSLALAGAASYNEQFF
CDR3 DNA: TGTGCCAGCAGTTTAGCCCTAGCGGGAGCCGCTTCCTACAATGAGCAGTTCTTC

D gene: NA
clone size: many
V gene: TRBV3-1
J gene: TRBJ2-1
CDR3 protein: CASSQGGLSYNEQFF
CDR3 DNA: TGTGCCAGCAGCCAAGGGGGGTTAAGTTACAATGAGCAGTTCTTC

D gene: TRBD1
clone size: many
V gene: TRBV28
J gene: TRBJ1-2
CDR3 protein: CASSSTGARNYGYTF
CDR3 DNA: TGTGCCAGCAGTTCGACAGGGGCTCGAAACTATGGCTACACCTTC

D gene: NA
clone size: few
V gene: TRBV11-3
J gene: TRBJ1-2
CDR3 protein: CASSADGSYGYTF
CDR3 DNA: TGTGCCAGCAGCGCGGACGGCTCCTATGGCTACACCTTC

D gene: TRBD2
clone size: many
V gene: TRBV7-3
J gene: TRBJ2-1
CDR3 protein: CASSPSPGGPYEQFF
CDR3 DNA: TGTGCCAGCAGCCCATCCCCGGGGGGGCCTTATGAGCAGTTCTTC

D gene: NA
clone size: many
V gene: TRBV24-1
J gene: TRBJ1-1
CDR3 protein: CATSRTGNTEAFF
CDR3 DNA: TGTGCCACCTCGAGGACGGGGAACACTGAAGCTTTCTTT

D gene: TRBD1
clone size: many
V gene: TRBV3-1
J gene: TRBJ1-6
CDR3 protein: CASSQKTGVHSPLHF
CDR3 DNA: TGTGCCAGCAGCCAAAAGACAGGGGTGCATTCACCCCTCCACTTT

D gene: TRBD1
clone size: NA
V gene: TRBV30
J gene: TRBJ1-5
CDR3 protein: CAWSTSGTGRNQPQHF
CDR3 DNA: TGTGCCTGGAGTACCAGCGGGACAGGTCGCAATCAGCCCCAGCATTTT

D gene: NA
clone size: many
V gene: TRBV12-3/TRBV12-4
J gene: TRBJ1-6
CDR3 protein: CASSSSDSVFNSPLHF
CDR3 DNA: TGTGCCAGCAGTTCCTCCGACAGCGTCTTTAATTCACCCCTCCACTTT

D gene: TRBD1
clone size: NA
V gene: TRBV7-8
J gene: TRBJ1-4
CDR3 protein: CASSKQGRKEKLFF
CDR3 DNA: TGTGCCAGCAGCAAACAGGGGAGAAAGGAAAAACTGTTTTTT

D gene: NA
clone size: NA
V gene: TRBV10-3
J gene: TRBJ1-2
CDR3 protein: CATEAAAYGYTF
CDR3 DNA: TGTGCCACCGAAGCAGCAGCCTATGGCTACACCTTC

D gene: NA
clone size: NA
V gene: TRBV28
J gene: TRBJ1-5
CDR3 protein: CASNFAGPQHF
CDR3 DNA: TGTGCCAGCAATTTTGCCGGACCCCAGCATTTT

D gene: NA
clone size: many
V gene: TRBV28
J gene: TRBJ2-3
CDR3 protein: CASSSDRSQYF
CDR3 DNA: TGTGCCAGCAGTTCGGACAGATCGCAGTATTTT

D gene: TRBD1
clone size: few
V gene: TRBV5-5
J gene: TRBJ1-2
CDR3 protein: CASSWGTGGYTF
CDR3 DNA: TGTGCCAGCAGCTGGGGGACAGGCGGCTACACCTTC

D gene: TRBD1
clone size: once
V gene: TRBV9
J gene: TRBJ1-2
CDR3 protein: CASSADRGDHGYTF
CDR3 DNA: TGTGCCAGCAGCGCGGACAGGGGCGACCATGGCTACACCTTC

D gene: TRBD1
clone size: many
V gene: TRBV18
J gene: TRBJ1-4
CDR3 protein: CASSPEPGQGNEKLFF
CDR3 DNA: TGTGCCAGCTCACCCGAACCGGGACAGGGGAATGAAAAACTGTTTTTT

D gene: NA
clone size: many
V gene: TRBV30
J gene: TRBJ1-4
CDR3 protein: CAWSRKGGATNEKLFF
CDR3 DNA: TGTGCCTGGAGTAGGAAGGGGGGTGCAACTAATGAAAAACTGTTTTTT

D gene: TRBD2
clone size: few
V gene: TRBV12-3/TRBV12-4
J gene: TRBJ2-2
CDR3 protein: CASSLGGGEAGELFF
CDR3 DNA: TGTGCCAGCAGTTTGGGGGGGGGGGAGGCCGGGGAGCTGTTTTTT

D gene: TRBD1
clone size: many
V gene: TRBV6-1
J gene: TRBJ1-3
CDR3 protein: CASSDPLGTVGSGNTIYF
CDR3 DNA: TGTGCCAGCAGTGACCCGCTCGGGACAGTGGGTTCTGGAAACACCATATATTTT

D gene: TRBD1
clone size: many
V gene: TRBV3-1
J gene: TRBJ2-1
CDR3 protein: CASRTTGAGYNEQFF
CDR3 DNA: TGTGCCAGCAGAACGACAGGGGCGGGGTACAATGAGCAGTTCTTC

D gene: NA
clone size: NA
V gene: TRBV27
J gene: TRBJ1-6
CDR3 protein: CASSVQGGSPLHF
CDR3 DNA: TGTGCCAGCAGCGTACAGGGTGGTTCACCCCTCCACTTT